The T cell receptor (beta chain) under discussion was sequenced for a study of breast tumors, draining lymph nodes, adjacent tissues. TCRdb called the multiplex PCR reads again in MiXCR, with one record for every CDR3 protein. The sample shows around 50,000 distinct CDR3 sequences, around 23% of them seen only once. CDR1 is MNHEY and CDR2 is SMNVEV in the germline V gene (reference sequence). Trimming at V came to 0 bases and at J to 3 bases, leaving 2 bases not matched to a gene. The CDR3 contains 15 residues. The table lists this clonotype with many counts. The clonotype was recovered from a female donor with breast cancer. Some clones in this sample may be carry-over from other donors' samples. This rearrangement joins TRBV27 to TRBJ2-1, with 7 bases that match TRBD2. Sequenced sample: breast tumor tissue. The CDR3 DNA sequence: TGTGCCAGCAGTTTATCGGGGGGGAACTACAATGAGCAGTTCTTC. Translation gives CASSLSGGNYNEQFF.